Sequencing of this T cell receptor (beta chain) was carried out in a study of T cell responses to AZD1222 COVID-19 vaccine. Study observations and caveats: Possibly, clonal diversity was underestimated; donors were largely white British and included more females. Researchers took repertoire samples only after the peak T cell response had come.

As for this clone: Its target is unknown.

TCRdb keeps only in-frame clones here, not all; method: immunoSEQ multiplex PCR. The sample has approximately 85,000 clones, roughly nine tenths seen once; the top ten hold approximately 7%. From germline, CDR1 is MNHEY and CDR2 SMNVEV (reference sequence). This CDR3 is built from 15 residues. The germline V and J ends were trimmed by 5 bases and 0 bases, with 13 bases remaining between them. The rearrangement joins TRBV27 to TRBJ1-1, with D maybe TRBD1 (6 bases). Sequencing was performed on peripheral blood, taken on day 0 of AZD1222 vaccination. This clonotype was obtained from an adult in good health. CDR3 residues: CASSPGTLMNTEAFF. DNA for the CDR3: TGTGCCAGCAGTCCCGGGACACTTATGAACACTGAAGCTTTCTTT.